What follows are 8 T cell receptor beta chains derived from one specimen sequenced in a study of cytomegalovirus exposure and HLA in healthy donors. PCR used 60 Vbeta primers and 13 Jbeta primers. The repertoire was sequenced with immunoSEQ multiplex PCR; TCRdb's copy has only in-frame clones and lacks some. The data contain some 150,000 clones, approximately 80% of them seen just once; the ten biggest clones take up 10% to 15%. The sample was PBMCs. Source of these receptors: a man in his thirties or forties in good health and CMV-seropositive.

In the case of this clone: Relative to the germline gene, one junction end is altered; a read error may explain this. V and J are TRBV7-9 and TRBJ2-1; maybe TRBD1 (6 bases). Germline V gene sequence: CDR1 SEHNR, CDR2 FQNEAQ (reference sequence). This CDR3 contains 17 residues. In DNA form, the CDR3 reads TGTTCCAGCAGGCGTCCCACAGGGTCTAGGGGACACAATGAGCAGTTCTTC. It is translated as CSSRRPTGSRGHNEQFF.

The chain recombines TRBV6-5 with TRBJ1-3; 9 nucleotides match TRBD1. The CDR3 spans 15 residues. With V trimmed by 6 bases and J by 4 bases, 7 bases remained unmatched. Germline values: CDR1 MNHEY, CDR2 SVGAGI. The CDR3 sequence: CASRLQGALGNTIYF. For the CDR3, the DNA is TGTGCCAGCAGATTACAGGGGGCGTTGGGAAACACCATATATTTT.

The chain employs TRBV9 and TRBJ2-3; D not resolved. This CDR3 has 12 amino acids. CDR1 and CDR2 (germline): SGDLS, YYNGEE. V gave up 1 base and J gave up 3 bases, with 3 bases separating them. This CDR3 reads CASSVRTDTQYF. The CDR3, as DNA: TGTGCCAGCAGCGTACGGACAGATACGCAGTATTTT.

This clone was observed a single time. The chain joins TRBV25-1 to TRBJ2-2, with D perhaps TRBD1 (5 bases). Trimming removed 1 base at V and 3 bases at J, with 12 bases between. The CDR3 is 16 amino acids. The germline CDR1 and CDR2 sequences are MGHDK and SYGVNS. CDR3 protein: CASSESLRADTGELFF. The CDR3 bases are TGTGCCAGCAGTGAATCGCTCAGGGCGGACACCGGGGAGCTGTTTTTT.

The chain employs TRBV10-3 and TRBJ2-1, with 10 bases aligning to TRBD2. Germline V lookup: CDR1 ENHRY, CDR2 SYGVKD. The CDR3 has 16 residues. Trimming cost V 3 bases and J 5 bases; bases outside gene matches: 7. The chain's CDR3 is CAISDPSGSVDNEQFF. The CDR3 bases are TGTGCCATCAGTGACCCTAGCGGGAGCGTCGACAATGAGCAGTTCTTC.

The CDR3 here is CASSLGLEEKLFF. The CDR3 DNA is TGTGCCAGCAGCTTGGGGTTAGAGGAAAAACTGTTTTTT. The chain is built from TRBV5-5 and TRBJ1-4; D is uncertain. CDR1 and CDR2 (germline): SGHKS, YYEKEE (reference sequence). With 0 bases removed from V and 8 bases from J, the gap between germline ends came to 8 bases. CDR3 length equals 13 residues.

The V gene is TRBV30, the J gene TRBJ2-7; 7 bases fit TRBD2. The junction had 10 bases not matched to a gene; V was cut back by 6 bases and J by 2 bases. Germline V gene lookup returns CDR1 GTSNPN and CDR2 SVGIG (reference sequence). The CDR3 length is 14 residues. Here the CDR3 DNA reads TGTGCCTGCTGTGCTAGCGGACCAACCTACGAGCAGTACTTC. Protein sequence: CACCASGPTYEQYF.

The sample holds a few counts of this clone. This rearrangement joins TRBV6-1 to TRBJ1-2; TRBD1 matches 8 bases. Germline CDR1 MNHNS, CDR2 SASEGT. This CDR3 has 11 residues. V gave up 10 bases and J gave up 7 bases; unmatched junction bases: 5. CDR3 nucleotides: TGTGCCACCTCAGGGGGCGGTGGCTACACCTTC. Its translation is CATSGGGGYTF.